This TCR beta chain emerged from a study of cytomegalovirus exposure and HLA in healthy donors. The study ran its PCR with 60 Vbeta and 13 Jbeta primers. This table comes from immunoSEQ multiplex PCR, and its TCRdb copy is limited to in-frame clones, with some not included. The sample contains 98,000 or so clones, 78% of which appear only once. This receptor was taken from a woman aged 40 to 50 in good health and CMV-seronegative. Sequences were obtained from PBMCs.

CDR3 nucleotide sequence: TGTGCCAGCAGTGGGGCGGTGGGCACTGAAGCTTTCTTT. Protein product: CASSGAVGTEAFF. The chain uses TRBV7-9 and TRBJ1-1; D possibly corresponds to TRBD1 (5 bases). Germline lookup yields CDR1 SEHNR and CDR2 FQNEAQ (reference sequence). With 6 bases removed from V and 4 bases from J, the gap between germline ends came to 12 bases. The CDR3 covers 13 residues.